A single sample is the source of the 16 T cell receptor beta chains below, sequenced in a study of blood T cell repertoires in COVID-19. Profiled with immunoSEQ multiplex PCR; TCRdb holds only in-frame clones, not every one. The sample yields almost 350,000 clones, approximately 89% seen once. Sequencing used peripheral blood. These receptors originate from a woman aged 55-69 years with COVID-19, enrolled during active disease.

This clone was observed at least ten times. The J gene is TRBJ2-5, the V gene TRBV29-1; 9 positions agree with TRBD2. Germline values: CDR1 SQVTM, CDR2 ANQGSEA. CDR3 size: 14 residues. Germline trimming cut 4 bases from V and 4 bases from J; bases unmatched to any gene: 7. CDR3 protein: CSVVFSGGSETQYF. The CDR3, as DNA: TGCAGCGTTGTATTCAGCGGGGGGTCAGAGACCCAGTACTTC.

The chain is built from TRBV19 and TRBJ1-1; D call uncertain. The CDR3 is made up of 13 amino acids. CDR1 LNHDA and CDR2 SQIVND come from the germline V gene (reference sequence). V lost 3 bases to trimming and J lost 2 bases, with 7 bases between them. Here the CDR3 reads CASSIASNTEAFF. As DNA, the CDR3 is TGTGCCAGTAGTATCGCTAGTAACACTGAAGCTTTCTTT.

This clone was detected only a few times. As DNA, the CDR3 is TGCGCCAGCAGCTTAACAGGGGGGGTTGTTGGACCCTATGGCTACACCTTC. It yields the protein CASSLTGGVVGPYGYTF. This chain uses TRBV5-1 with TRBJ1-2; TRBD1 matches 8 bases. The germline V gene has CDR1 SGHRS and CDR2 YFSETQ. This CDR3 comprises 17 residues. V was clipped by 2 bases and J by 4 bases; unmatched bases: 13.

V and J are TRBV19 and TRBJ1-2; possibly TRBD1 for D (5 bases). There are 14 residues in the CDR3. The V gene's germline CDR1 is LNHDA and CDR2 SQIVND (reference sequence). V gave up 6 bases and J gave up 8 bases, with 19 bases separating them. The CDR3 here is CASSTIFAGRGYTF. DNA of the CDR3: TGTGCCAGTAGCACCATATTTGCGGGGCGAGGCTACACCTTC.

This rearrangement joins TRBV5-1 to TRBJ1-2; D is uncertain. This CDR3 contains 13 residues. CDR1 and CDR2 from the germline V gene are SGHRS and YFSETQ. The V end was cut by 4 bases, the J end by 13 bases, with 20 bases between. CDR3 nucleotide sequence: TGCGCCAGCAGCGTAGAGACGGAGAGACTCCGCACCTTC. Amino acids: CASSVETERLRTF.

The chain joins TRBV10-2 to TRBJ2-2; TRBD2 matches 9 bases. Losses at the gene ends were 1 base for V and 5 bases for J; bases not matched to a gene: 11. The length of the CDR3 is 18 residues. The germline V gene has CDR1 WSHSY and CDR2 SAAADI. CDR3: CASSEFGAGGPRTGELFF. DNA for the CDR3: TGCGCCAGCAGTGAGTTCGGGGCGGGGGGGCCGAGGACCGGGGAGCTGTTTTTT.

J is TRBJ1-4 and V is TRBV19, with D possibly TRBD1 on 6 matching bases. Looked up from germline, CDR1 is LNHDA and CDR2 is SQIVND (reference sequence). V was shortened by 7 bases and J by 6 bases, with 27 bases between the two germline ends. The CDR3 contains 18 residues. CDR3: CASTPYTFTDSLYEKLFF. The CDR3 DNA reads TGTGCCAGTACCCCGTATACGTTTACGGACAGTCTATATGAAAAACTGTTTTTT. Combining the CDR3 with reference TRBV19 and TRBJ1-4 gives the whole variable domain DGGITQSPKYLFRKEGQNVTLSCEQNLNHDAMYWYRQDPGQGLRLIYYSQIVNDFQKGDIAEGYSVSREKKESFPLTVTSAQKNPTAFYLCASTPYTFTDSLYEKLFFGSGTQLSVL.

V is TRBV20-1 and J is TRBJ1-1; the match to TRBD1 covers 7 bases. The V gene's germline CDR1 is DFQATT and CDR2 SNEGSKA (reference sequence). The CDR3 is made up of 15 amino acids. J lost 0 bases, V lost 3 bases, and 7 bases had no gene match. The CDR3, as DNA: TGCAGTGCTAGTCCCACAGGGGCCCTGAACACTGAAGCTTTCTTT. Translating it yields CSASPTGALNTEAFF.

The chain employs TRBV7-9 and TRBJ1-1; D call uncertain. The CDR3 loop spans 14 amino acids. Trimming cost V 9 bases and J 4 bases, with 18 bases left between them. Germline-derived CDR1 and CDR2 are SEHNR and FQNEAQ (reference sequence). The CDR3 nucleotides read TGTGCCAGTCACACCAGTCTGGTTGGCACTGAAGCTTTCTTT. This translates into CASHTSLVGTEAFF. Using reference TRBV7-9 and TRBJ1-1 for the parts outside the CDR3, the full variable domain is DTGVSQNPRHKITKRGQNVTFRCDPISEHNRLYWYRQTLGQGPEFLTYFQNEAQLEKSRLLSDRFSAERPKGSFSTLEIQRTEQGDSAMYLCASHTSLVGTEAFFGQGTRLTVV.

This chain joins TRBV5-1 and TRBJ1-6; D unresolved. Trimming pared 2 bases from V and 7 bases from J, leaving 10 bases between. Per the germline V gene, CDR1 is SGHRS and CDR2 is YFSETQ. CDR3 size: 14 residues. CDR3 sequence: CASSFRHGNSPLHF. The CDR3 region has the DNA TGCGCCAGCAGCTTCCGGCACGGGAATTCACCCCTCCACTTT.

The genes are TRBV11-3 and TRBJ2-5; TRBD2 agrees at 9 bases. V trimming: 0 bases; J trimming: 5 bases; junction bases outside the gene matches: 4. Germline CDR1 and CDR2: SGHNT and YENEEA. The CDR3 length is 15 residues. The CDR3 nucleotides are TGTGCCAGCAGCTTAGATAGCGGGGGTTTTGAGACCCAGTACTTC. Encoded protein: CASSLDSGGFETQYF.

This clone was seen a single time. The V and J genes are TRBV27 and TRBJ1-1; D is unresolved. Trimming took 7 bases from V and 1 from J, leaving 16 bases between them. Germline lookup yields CDR1 MNHEY and CDR2 SMNVEV (reference sequence). The CDR3 has 15 residues. The CDR3 nucleotides read TGTGCCAGCACCCTTCGCCCGGGGAAGAACACTGAAGCTTTCTTT. Protein sequence: CASTLRPGKNTEAFF.

The chain joins TRBV15 to TRBJ2-3; the D is unclear. The CDR3 spans 16 residues. Trimming cost V 0 bases and J 1 base, with 11 bases left between them. The V gene's germline CDR1 is LNHNV and CDR2 YYDKDF (reference sequence). The CDR3 DNA reads as TGTGCCACCAGCAGAGATCGCGCGCTGCGCACAGATACGCAGTATTTT. The encoded protein is CATSRDRALRTDTQYF. Combining the CDR3 with reference TRBV15 and TRBJ2-3 gives the whole variable domain DAMVIQNPRYQVTQFGKPVTLSCSQTLNHNVMYWYQQKSSQAPKLLFHYYDKDFNNEADTPDNFQSRRPNTSFCFLDIRSPGLGDTAMYLCATSRDRALRTDTQYFGPGTRLTVL.

This sequence joins TRBV2 and TRBJ2-5, with 8 bases matching TRBD1. Germline V gene sequence: CDR1 SNHLY, CDR2 FYNNEI. V shed 3 bases and J 4 bases; nucleotides not matched to a gene: 1. This CDR3 is 13 amino acids long. CDR3 sequence: CASSDRGRETQYF. The CDR3 nucleotides are TGTGCCAGCAGTGACAGGGGGCGAGAGACCCAGTACTTC.

This chain uses TRBV18 with TRBJ2-5; TRBD1 agrees at 8 bases. The V gene's germline CDR1 is KGHSH and CDR2 LQKENI. The CDR3 consists of 15 residues. J was trimmed by 5 bases and V by 3 bases; bases with no gene match: 8. CDR3 region: CASSPSGTGIETQYF. CDR3 nucleotides: TGTGCCAGCTCACCTTCCGGGACAGGTATTGAGACCCAGTACTTC.

This clone was seen a single time. Other DNA sequences in this sample translate to the same CDR3. This rearrangement joins TRBV28 to TRBJ1-4; perhaps TRBD1 as D (5 bases). The CDR3 runs 15 residues. Germline CDR1 MDHEN, CDR2 SYDVKM. With 5 bases removed from V and 0 bases from J, the gap between germline ends came to 10 bases. CDR3 sequence reads: CASSHGGATNEKLFF. The CDR3 nucleotides are TGTGCCAGCAGTCACGGGGGAGCAACTAATGAAAAACTGTTTTTT.